This T cell receptor (beta chain) was documented in a study of T cell responses to AZD1222 COVID-19 vaccine. Data came from immunoSEQ multiplex PCR; TCRdb stores just in-frame clones and leaves some out. Among 200,000 or so clones listed, approximately 92% were seen once. Germline CDR1 is KGHSH and CDR2 is LQKENI. This CDR3 is built from 15 residues. Trimming took off 1 base at V and 0 bases at J, with 8 bases between the two ends. The chain combines TRBV18 with TRBJ2-3; D ambiguous. The sequenced sample was peripheral blood, obtained on day 0 of AZD1222 vaccination. This sequence originates from an adult in good health. In DNA, the CDR3 is TGTGCCAGCTCACCACAAGAAGCTAGCACAGATACGCAGTATTTT. As protein: CASSPQEASTDTQYF.